This T cell receptor beta chain emerged from a study of vaccination effects on CD4 cells after COVID-19. V lost 3 bases and J 7 bases, leaving 16 bases between the germline ends. CDR1 and CDR2 from the germline V gene are LNHDA and SQIVND (reference sequence). The CDR3 has 15 residues. The sample holds a few counts of this clone. Its antigen is not known. Some clones are missing from TCRdb's copy, which holds only in-frame ones; the method was immunoSEQ multiplex PCR. The table shows roughly 30,000 clones, with approximately 71% occurring only once. Antigen-specific CD4+ T cell clonotypes were called by their expansion after viral peptide-pool culture in ViraFEST. After roughly eleven days in culture, the CD4+ T cells were isolated. Subjects were given two BNT162b2 or mRNA-1273 vaccine doses. Half-medium replacement with IL-2 medium occurred on days 3 and 7.

The TCR originated in a human donor who received a COVID-19 vaccine. V usage is TRBV19 and J usage is TRBJ1-5; possible D gene TRBD1, 6 bases. Sequenced here: CD4+ T cells from PBMCs cultured with HCoV-NL63 spike peptides, sampled after COVID-19 vaccination. In nucleotides, the CDR3 is TGTGCCAGTAGTATGACTTGGGGGGCTCTACAGCCCCAGCATTTT. Its protein product is CASSMTWGALQPQHF.